The clone carrying this T cell receptor beta chain was seen many times. This specimen belongs to a study of blood T cells in healthy people across ages. The CDR3 runs 15 residues. Germline-derived CDR1 and CDR2 are DFQATT and SNEGSKA (reference sequence). With 5 bases removed from V and 6 bases from J, the gap between germline ends came to 19 bases. A sample-barcoded 5' primer and a J-beta primer mix were used in a second PCR of roughly 7 to 11 cycles. TCRdb redid the calling of the 5' RACE reads with MiXCR, one entry per CDR3 protein. In the table there are 1.5 million to 1.8 million distinct CDR3 sequences, 35% to 45% of which are singletons. Each individual donor underwent a draw of ten milliliters of peripheral blood.

This chain links TRBV20-1 with TRBJ1-4; tentative D call: TRBD1 (5 bases). The sequencing sample was made of blood. The TCR originated in a woman between 18 and 29 years old in good health. The CDR3 protein is CSAWGFRRDDEKLFF. Here the CDR3 DNA reads TGCAGTGCTTGGGGGTTTAGGAGGGATGATGAAAAACTGTTTTTT.